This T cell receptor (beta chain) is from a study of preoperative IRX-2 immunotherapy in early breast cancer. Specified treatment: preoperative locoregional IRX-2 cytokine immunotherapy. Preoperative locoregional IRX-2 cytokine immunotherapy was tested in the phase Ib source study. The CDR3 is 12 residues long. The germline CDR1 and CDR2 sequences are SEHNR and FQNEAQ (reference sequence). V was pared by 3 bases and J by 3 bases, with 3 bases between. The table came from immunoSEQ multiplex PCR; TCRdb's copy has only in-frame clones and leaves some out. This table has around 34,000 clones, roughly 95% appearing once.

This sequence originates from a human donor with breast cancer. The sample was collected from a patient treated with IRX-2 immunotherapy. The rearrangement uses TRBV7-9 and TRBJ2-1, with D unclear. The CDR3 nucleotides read TGTGCCAGCAGCTTCAACTACAATGAGCAGTTCTTC. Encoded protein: CASSFNYNEQFF.